Below are 7 T cell receptor beta chains sequenced from a single sample in a study of shared clonotypes between healthy human individuals. TCRdb's table, derived via immunoSEQ multiplex PCR, lists solely in-frame clones and lacks some. The sample records about 730,000 clones, just under 75% being singletons. The sequencing sample was made of memory CD4+ T cells sorted from blood. Subset indicated: CD45RA-negative fraction. The source of these receptors is a woman in her twenties or thirties in good health.

This chain connects TRBV6-5 to TRBJ1-2; 10 positions match TRBD1. CDR1 MNHEY and CDR2 SVGAGI come from the germline V gene. J gave up 2 bases and V 5 bases, and 2 bases lay outside the gene matches. This CDR3 has 14 amino acids. The CDR3 DNA follows: TGTGCCAGCAGTGACAGGGGGCCCAACTATGGCTACACCTTC. Amino acid sequence: CASSDRGPNYGYTF.

The rearrangement uses TRBV5-1 and TRBJ2-1; TRBD2 agrees at 12 bases. The CDR3 runs 15 residues. The J segment lost 4 bases and the V segment lost 7 bases, leaving 6 bases of the junction unmatched. CDR1 SGHRS and CDR2 YFSETQ come from the germline V gene. As DNA, the CDR3 is TGCGCCAGCGGAATAACTAGCGGGGGGTACAATGAGCAGTTCTTC. This translates into CASGITSGGYNEQFF.

This clone was seen at least ten times. This sequence joins TRBV11-2 and TRBJ1-3; 8 bases map to TRBD1. Germline loops: CDR1 SGHAT, CDR2 FQNNGV. CDR3 length equals 14 residues. V shed 5 bases and J 10 bases; nucleotides not matched to a gene: 10. This chain's CDR3 is CASSAGTGHRTIYF. CDR3 coding DNA: TGTGCCAGCAGCGCCGGGACAGGCCATCGGACCATATATTTT. Combining the CDR3 with reference TRBV11-2 and TRBJ1-3 gives the whole variable domain EAGVAQSPRYKIIEKRQSVAFWCNPISGHATLYWYQQILGQGPKLLIQFQNNGVVDDSQLPKDRFSAERLKGVDSTLKIQPAKLEDSAVYLCASSAGTGHRTIYFGEGSWLTVV.

This rearrangement joins TRBV4-1 to TRBJ2-1; D is ambiguous. Trimming removed 4 bases from V and 8 bases from J, with 15 bases in between. Germline-derived CDR1 and CDR2 are MGHRA and YSYEKL. The CDR3 spans 14 residues. For the CDR3, the DNA is TGCGCCAGCAGCCCCAACCCAAGATCTGATGAGCAGTTCTTC. Its protein is CASSPNPRSDEQFF.

This clone was seen just once. The chain carries TRBV7-8 and TRBJ1-1, with D unclear. CDR1 and CDR2 from the germline V gene are SGHVS and FQNEAQ. This CDR3 has 15 residues. V was trimmed by 0 bases and J by 3 bases, leaving 11 bases between them. CDR3 nucleotides: TGTGCCAGCAGCTTAGCCTTGCGACTTGACACTGAAGCTTTCTTT. Translated, it gives CASSLALRLDTEAFF.

The chain combines TRBV10-3 with TRBJ2-7; TRBD1 agrees at 8 bases. The CDR3 contains 15 residues. With V trimmed by 10 bases and J by 0 bases, 11 bases remained unmatched. Germline V gene data show CDR1 as ENHRY and CDR2 as SYGVKD. The CDR3 region is CASRPGDRSSYEQYF. The CDR3 DNA follows: TGTGCCAGCAGACCCGGGGACAGGAGCTCCTACGAGCAGTACTTC.

This clone was detected a few times. V gene TRBV14 combines with J gene TRBJ1-1, with no clear D. The V gene lost 0 bases and the J gene lost 6 bases, with 20 bases spanning the gap. Per germline, CDR1 SGHDN and CDR2 FVKESK. This CDR3 comprises 17 residues. CDR3 in amino acids: CASSQEFRTAALSEAFF. DNA of the CDR3: TGTGCCAGCAGCCAAGAGTTTCGGACGGCGGCATTATCTGAAGCTTTCTTT.